This T cell receptor beta chain emerged from a study of blood T cells in healthy people across ages (dated by TCRdb to the mid-2010s). Turning to the overall study: In model experiments, template switching captured roughly one uniquely barcoded TCR beta cDNA molecule for every two T cells. Donors of different ages were randomly distributed across sequencing lanes to avoid experimental bias. Two additional independent replicas of 1 million unique cDNA reads from the same blood draw were analyzed for two donors (one aged 18 to 30 and one aged 80 or older). The study measured age-related changes in TCR beta repertoire diversity using deep sequencing normalized with unique cDNA molecular identifiers. The donors were split into four age groups: young (average 16 years), middle-aged (about 40), aged (around 67) and long-lived (82). Points the paper makes about the study in general: Observed TCR beta diversity correlated strongly with the percentage of naive T cells measured by flow cytometry. Compared with the aged group, the long-lived group had more naive CD4+ T cells, fewer expanded clones and increased TCR diversity, a pattern suggesting age selection. Total diversity estimates from one million sequenced T cells were considered lower bounds and underestimates. Donor CMV infection status was unknown, potentially confounding age-related changes in expanded clonotypes. Because profiling used bulk unsorted PBMCs, naive and antigen-experienced compartments could not be compared conclusively. As age increased, observed TCR beta diversity per million T cells dropped in a roughly linear way, and a significant reduction was already evident by age 40.

A remark on this clonotype: Its target antigen remains unknown. Base quality data are lacking; no much larger clone is found one base away.

V gives up 8 bases and J gives up 5 bases, and the segment between their germline ends measures 13 bases. From the cysteine up to the phenylalanine, the CDR3 has a length of 13 residues. The CDR3 DNA has 39 bases and is translated from base 1. The germline V gene encodes CDR1 MNHEY and CDR2 SVGAGI. The roughly 38 donors, aged about 6 to 100 years, were systemically healthy Caucasian individuals from Russia. Each donor gave ten milliliters of peripheral blood, drawn into EDTA-treated Vacutainer tubes. Ficoll-Paque density-gradient centrifugation was used to isolate PBMCs, with at least 6.5 million per sample. Total RNA was extracted from PBMCs with Trizol reagent, with at least 5 micrograms obtained per sample. For every donor, flow cytometry on a PBMC aliquot measured the percentage of naive CD45RAhigh/CD27high T cells. Receptors were amplified or captured by 5' RACE. The reads were generated on an Illumina HiSeq 2500. A second PCR of 7 to 11 cycles was performed with a sample-barcoded 5' primer and a J-beta primer mix. A template-switch 5' adaptor carrying 12 random nucleotides introduced a unique molecular identifier onto each TCR beta cDNA molecule. Each sample yielded at least 2.5 million CDR3-containing paired-end reads. First-strand cDNA was synthesized from all RNA with the Mint cDNA synthesis kit, primed by a TRBC-specific oligonucleotide. Following uracil-DNA glycosylase treatment, a first 18-cycle PCR with universal primers M1SS and BC2_uni_R was performed on all cDNA. As for the authors' bioinformatics: Each sample was normalized by randomly selecting 1 million high-quality reads, each carrying a distinct molecular identifier. Instead of being binned into consensus sequences, reads that shared molecular identifiers were thrown out. MiTCR, set to a Q25 quality threshold and the strictest error-elimination algorithm, was used for CDR3 identification, clonotype clustering and error correction. Lower-bound total TCR beta diversity was estimated with a nonparametric unseen species model using Euler transformation. The public sequencing data were trimmed at Q25 with fastp and processed into clonotypes with MiXCR by TCRdb, which kept only in-frame beta chains. Every entry covers one CDR3 protein and lists the most common genes and DNA from its rows. The V and J calls follow TCRdb's processing rather than the paper's. For this sample there are about 970,000 distinct CDR3 sequences; about 53% appear just once. Of the sample, about 21% falls within the top ten clones.

The source material was blood. Rearrangement joined TRBV6-5 to TRBJ2-1; the D gene assignment is perhaps TRBD1 or TRBD2, with each matching 5 bases. The sequence was obtained from a woman aged 60 to 75 in good health. The nucleotide sequence is given as TGTGCCAGCGCTCGGGGACCCAACAATGAGCAGTTCTTC. This yields the protein CASARGPNNEQFF.